The T cell receptor beta chain described here comes from a study of OX40 agonist ivuxolimab in advanced cancers. Study results and limitations: Nonresponders, in some cases, also had low normalized T-cell clonal expansion. There were, on average, more expanded clones in CD8+ T cells than in CD4+. CD4+ and CD8+ blood T cells expanded clonally by week 6 at 0.1 to 3.0 mg/kg.

With respect to this clone: The antigen remains unidentified.

V was shortened by 7 bases and J by 1 base, with 31 bases between the two germline ends. Germline values: CDR1 MDHEN, CDR2 SYDVKM. The CDR3 runs to 20 residues. Clones were read by immunoSEQ multiplex PCR, and TCRdb kept only the in-frame ones, dropping some. Counted here are 20,000 or so clones, around 90% occurring once; the ten biggest clones make up 45% to 50%. The chain has TRBV28 and TRBJ2-5; the D is unclear. This clonotype was sampled from an adult with an advanced solid tumor such as melanoma, head and neck, liver or kidney cancer. This sample comprised CD4+ or CD8+ T cells sorted from blood, obtained in a trial of the OX40 agonist ivuxolimab. For the CDR3, the DNA is TGTGCCAGCACCGGGCTGCGAACGCAGGAATGGACGAGATTCCAAGAGACCCAGTACTTC. It is translated as CASTGLRTQEWTRFQETQYF.